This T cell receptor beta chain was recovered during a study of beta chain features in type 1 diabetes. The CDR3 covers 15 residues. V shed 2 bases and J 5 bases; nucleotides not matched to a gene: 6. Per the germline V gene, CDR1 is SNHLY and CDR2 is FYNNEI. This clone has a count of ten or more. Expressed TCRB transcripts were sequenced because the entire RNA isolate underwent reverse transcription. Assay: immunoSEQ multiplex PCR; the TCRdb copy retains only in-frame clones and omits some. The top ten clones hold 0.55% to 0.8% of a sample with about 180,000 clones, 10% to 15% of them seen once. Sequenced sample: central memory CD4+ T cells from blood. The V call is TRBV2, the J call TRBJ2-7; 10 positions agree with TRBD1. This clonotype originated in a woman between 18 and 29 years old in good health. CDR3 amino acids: CASSEMGTGAHEQYF. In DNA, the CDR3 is TGTGCCAGCAGTGAAATGGGGACAGGGGCCCACGAGCAGTACTTC. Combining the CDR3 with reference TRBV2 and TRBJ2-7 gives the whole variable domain EPEVTQTPSHQVTQMGQEVILRCVPISNHLYFYWYRQILGQKVEFLVSFYNNEISEKSEIFDDQFSVERPDGSNFTLKIRSTKLEDSAMYFCASSEMGTGAHEQYFGPGTRLTVT.